This T cell receptor (beta chain) was observed in a study of radiation and T cells in renal cell carcinoma. Deletions cut 0 bases from V and 5 bases from J, with 13 bases between. CDR3 length equals 15 residues. In germline, CDR1 is SGHDN, CDR2 FVKESK. The time point here: baseline pretreatment blood. The treatment denotes: 15 Gy SBRT to primary tumor, nephrectomy 4 weeks later. Libraries were prepared by immunoSEQ multiplex PCR; TCRdb keeps only in-frame clonotypes and omits some of them. The sample comprises approximately 150,000 clones, approximately 90% of which are singletons, and roughly 4.1% rests with the top ten.

The chain is built from TRBV14 and TRBJ2-5; D not certain. This sample comprised blood, obtained from a patient whose treatment included radiotherapy and nephrectomy. The sequence was obtained from an older woman with renal cell carcinoma. CDR3 in DNA: TGTGCCAGCAGCCAAGATATGGCCTCTGGGGAGACCCAGTACTTC. It is translated as CASSQDMASGETQYF.